One and the same sample provided the 29 T cell receptor beta chains below, sequenced in a study of graft-versus-host responses after intestinal transplantation. Their recognized antigens are unknown. Clones were read by immunoSEQ multiplex PCR, and TCRdb kept only the in-frame ones, dropping some. The sample has 130,000 or so clones, roughly nine tenths seen once. This sample comprised unstimulated CD4+ T cells sorted from spleen or lymph node cells, obtained before intestinal transplant. The receptors derive from a human donor who received an intestinal transplant.

CDR3 residues: CASSLGGDYEQFF. In DNA form, the CDR3 reads TGCGCCAGCAGCTTGGGGGGGGACTATGAGCAGTTCTTC. The rearrangement links TRBV5-1 to TRBJ2-1, with D perhaps TRBD2 (6 bases). Trimming stripped 0 bases from V and 8 bases from J, with 9 bases between. CDR1 and CDR2 from the germline V gene are SGHRS and YFSETQ. The CDR3 spans 13 residues.

In this sample, this clone turned up once. The V call is TRBV5-1, the J call TRBJ1-2, with 8 bases aligning to TRBD1. The V gene end was trimmed by 5 bases and the J gene end by 3 bases; junction bases not matched to a gene: 9. The CDR3 is 15 residues long. Per the germline V gene, CDR1 is SGHRS and CDR2 is YFSETQ. The CDR3 loop is CASSGLGQGDYGYTF. As DNA, the CDR3 is TGCGCCAGCAGTGGGCTAGGACAGGGTGACTATGGCTACACCTTC.

The genes are TRBV5-6 and TRBJ1-3; D remains unclear. The germline V gene encodes CDR1 SGHDT and CDR2 YYEEEE. The CDR3 spans 13 residues. The V and J ends lost 4 bases and 8 bases respectively, with 13 bases between them. CDR3: CASSHIPEHTIYF. In DNA, the CDR3 is TGTGCCAGCAGCCACATCCCCGAGCACACCATATATTTT.

The rearrangement joins TRBV19 to TRBJ1-5; D gene uncertain. The CDR3 loop spans 14 amino acids. Germline-derived CDR1 and CDR2 are LNHDA and SQIVND (reference sequence). V was cut by 10 bases and J by 2 bases, with 15 bases left in between. Written as DNA, the CDR3 is TGTGCCACTTCCTCGCGGTTTGGCAATCAGCCCCAGCATTTT. Translated, it gives CATSSRFGNQPQHF. Looking up the rest from reference TRBV19 and TRBJ1-5 gives the full variable domain: DGGITQSPKYLFRKEGQNVTLSCEQNLNHDAMYWYRQDPGQGLRLIYYSQIVNDFQKGDIAEGYSVSREKKESFPLTVTSAQKNPTAFYLCATSSRFGNQPQHFGDGTRLSIL.

The chain combines TRBV2 with TRBJ1-5; 8 nucleotides agree with TRBD1. This CDR3 contains 16 residues. Germline lookup yields CDR1 SNHLY and CDR2 FYNNEI. After removal of 7 bases from V and 0 bases from J, the junction contained 8 bases not matched to a gene. CDR3 nucleotide sequence: TGTGCCAGCACCCAGGGGGCAAGGGGTAGCAATCAGCCCCAGCATTTT. Translated: CASTQGARGSNQPQHF. The entire variable domain, with the rest obtained from reference TRBV2 and TRBJ1-5, is as follows: EPEVTQTPSHQVTQMGQEVILRCVPISNHLYFYWYRQILGQKVEFLVSFYNNEISEKSEIFDDQFSVERPDGSNFTLKIRSTKLEDSAMYFCASTQGARGSNQPQHFGDGTRLSIL.

The chain has TRBV5-8 and TRBJ2-5; D uncertain. V lost 2 bases and J lost 5, with 16 bases in between. The germline V gene has CDR1 SGHTS and CDR2 YDEGEE. The CDR3 covers 15 residues. This CDR3 reads CASSFRAGKAETQYF. The CDR3 DNA reads TGTGCCAGCAGCTTTAGGGCTGGTAAGGCGGAGACCCAGTACTTC.

The chain is built from TRBV2 and TRBJ1-1; weak D call: TRBD1 (6 bases). This CDR3 has 13 residues. V was trimmed by 0 bases and J by 8 bases, leaving 10 bases between them. Germline-derived CDR1 and CDR2 are SNHLY and FYNNEI. The CDR3 nucleotides are TGTGCCAGCAGTGAAGCGGCGGGGGCCGAAGCTTTCTTT. It encodes CASSEAAGAEAFF.

V and J are TRBV6-1 and TRBJ1-5, with TRBD1 as a possible D gene (6 bases). Germline loops: CDR1 MNHNS, CDR2 SASEGT. The V and J ends lost 2 bases and 6 bases respectively, with 17 bases between them. This CDR3 spans 16 amino acids. The DNA for the CDR3 is TGTGCCAGCAGTGAAACCGCCAACCGGGACATTCAGCCCCAGCATTTT. This codes for CASSETANRDIQPQHF.

The rearrangement joins TRBV5-5 to TRBJ2-5; 7 nucleotides agree with TRBD1. CDR1 SGHKS and CDR2 YYEKEE come from the germline V gene (reference sequence). The ends lost 0 bases at V and 5 bases at J; junction bases unmatched: 7. CDR3 length: 15 residues. The DNA for the CDR3 is TGTGCCAGCAGCTTGGGACAGGGTGGGGGCGAGACCCAGTACTTC. It encodes CASSLGQGGGETQYF. Combining the CDR3 with reference TRBV5-5 and TRBJ2-5 gives the whole variable domain DAGVTQSPTHLIKTRGQQVTLRCSPISGHKSVSWYQQVLGQGPQFIFQYYEKEERGRGNFPDRFSARQFPNYSSELNVNALLLGDSALYLCASSLGQGGGETQYFGPGTRLLVL.

The chain recombines TRBV2 with TRBJ2-2, with D unclear. The CDR3 is 11 residues long. V lost 8 bases to trimming and J lost 5 bases, with 6 bases between them. Germline V gene sequence: CDR1 SNHLY, CDR2 FYNNEI. This chain's CDR3 is CASGRTGELFF. CDR3 sequence (DNA): TGTGCCAGCGGGCGGACCGGGGAGCTGTTTTTT.

J is TRBJ2-2 and V is TRBV9; 7 bases agree with TRBD1. This CDR3 spans 17 amino acids. V shed 4 bases and J 0 bases; nucleotides not matched to a gene: 9. Germline-derived CDR1 and CDR2 are SGDLS and YYNGEE. CDR3 loop: CASSLRTGPTNTGELFF. The CDR3 DNA is TGTGCCAGCAGCCTTAGGACAGGTCCCACGAACACCGGGGAGCTGTTTTTT.

The chain links TRBV7-2 to TRBJ2-5; 8 bases agree with TRBD2. Per germline, CDR1 SGHTA and CDR2 FQGNSA. Trimming cost V 3 bases and J 1 base; bases outside gene matches: 4. This CDR3 has 15 amino acids. DNA for the CDR3: TGTGCCAGCAGCTTCCTAGCGGGCATCCAAGAGACCCAGTACTTC. Encoded protein: CASSFLAGIQETQYF.

V usage is TRBV29-1 and J usage is TRBJ2-5, with D unclear. There are 12 residues in the CDR3. Germline V gene data show CDR1 as SQVTM and CDR2 as ANQGSEA. The germline V and J ends were trimmed by 4 bases and 1 base, with 7 bases remaining between them. This CDR3 is CSVVGSQETQYF. The CDR3 nucleotides are TGCAGCGTTGTTGGCAGCCAAGAGACCCAGTACTTC.

The V call is TRBV6-5, the J call TRBJ2-7; 9 bases are a match to TRBD2. The V gene's germline CDR1 is MNHEY and CDR2 SVGAGI. V lost 2 bases, J lost 4 bases, and 3 bases stayed unmatched. The CDR3 runs to 14 residues. CDR3 protein: CASSYSGGYYEQYF. The CDR3 coding sequence is TGTGCCAGCAGTTACAGCGGGGGGTATTACGAGCAGTACTTC.

The chain is built from TRBV5-1 and TRBJ2-2; the D gene is possibly TRBD1 (5 bases). Germline V gives CDR1 SGHRS, CDR2 YFSETQ. Between the trimmed V and J ends, which lost 1 base and 3 bases, there was a span of 10 bases. The CDR3 is 15 amino acids. The CDR3 is CASSLRQRDTGELFF. Here the CDR3 DNA reads TGCGCCAGCAGCTTGAGACAGAGAGACACCGGGGAGCTGTTTTTT.

This chain joins TRBV7-3 and TRBJ2-7, with 8 bases that match TRBD2. CDR1 and CDR2 from the germline V gene are SGHTA and FQGTGA. V was pared by 2 bases and J by 0 bases, with 3 bases of the junction left unmatched. The CDR3 is 15 residues long. CDR3 DNA: TGTGCCAGCAGCTTAGAGCGGGGGAGCTCCTACGAGCAGTACTTC. Its translation is CASSLERGSSYEQYF. Using reference TRBV7-3 and TRBJ2-7 for the parts outside the CDR3, the full variable domain is GAGVSQTPSNKVTEKGKYVELRCDPISGHTALYWYRQSLGQGPEFLIYFQGTGAADDSGLPNDRFFAVRPEGSVSTLKIQRTERGDSAVYLCASSLERGSSYEQYFGPGTRLTVT.

This clone was found once. One end of the junction fails to match germline, which may point to a read error. The V gene is TRBV18, the J gene TRBJ2-7; possible D gene TRBD2, 5 bases. The CDR3 length is 14 residues. Germline V lookup: CDR1 KGHSH, CDR2 LQKENI. For the CDR3, the DNA is TGTGCCAGCTCACCAAACAAGGGAGCCTACGGGCAGTACTTC. Translating it yields CASSPNKGAYGQYF.

This chain links TRBV11-3 with TRBJ2-3; D call uncertain. CDR3 length equals 15 residues. The V end was cut by 1 base, the J end by 4 bases, with 12 bases between. Germline-derived CDR1 and CDR2 are SGHNT and YENEEA. CDR3 region: CASSLVGWVSDTQYF. The CDR3 DNA sequence: TGTGCCAGCAGCTTAGTGGGGTGGGTTTCAGATACGCAGTATTTT.

This clone showed up just once. The chain has TRBV5-1 and TRBJ2-3; 8 bases align to TRBD2. Germline lookup yields CDR1 SGHRS and CDR2 YFSETQ. The length of the CDR3 is 15 residues. Trimming removed 5 bases from V and 4 bases from J; junction bases left unmatched: 9. CDR3 loop: CASRQTGGVSDTQYF. The DNA for the CDR3 is TGCGCCAGCAGACAAACGGGGGGGGTTTCAGATACGCAGTATTTT.

The genes are TRBV18 and TRBJ1-2, with 9 bases identical to TRBD1. CDR3 length: 14 residues. Germline trimming cut 4 bases from V and 3 bases from J; bases unmatched to any gene: 3. Germline lookup yields CDR1 KGHSH and CDR2 LQKENI. The CDR3, as DNA: TGTGCCAGCTCACGGGACAGGGTCGACTATGGCTACACCTTC. Protein sequence: CASSRDRVDYGYTF.

This clone was found once. The sample carries other DNA sequences with the same CDR3. The V gene is TRBV6-5, the J gene TRBJ1-1, with a possible D match to TRBD1 (6 bases). CDR1 and CDR2 from the germline V gene are MNHEY and SVGAGI. The CDR3 spans 13 residues. The V end lost 0 bases, the J end lost 8 bases, and 10 bases lay between the germline ends. The CDR3 here is CASSYSGGPEAFF. CDR3 DNA sequence: TGTGCCAGCAGTTACTCGGGGGGCCCCGAAGCTTTCTTT.

The rearrangement links TRBV12-5 to TRBJ1-3; D remains ambiguous. The CDR3 loop spans 15 amino acids. The germline V gene encodes CDR1 LGHNT and CDR2 FRNRAP. Deletions cut 6 bases from V and 0 bases from J, with 12 bases between. The CDR3 region is CASGEGHNSGNTIYF. As DNA, the CDR3 is TGTGCTAGTGGAGAGGGCCATAACTCTGGAAACACCATATATTTT.

This chain connects TRBV6-6 to TRBJ2-7; D may be TRBD1 (5 bases). The CDR3 is 14 amino acids. Germline V gives CDR1 MNHNY, CDR2 SVGAGI (reference sequence). V lost 0 bases, J lost 4 bases, and 10 bases lay in between. This CDR3 reads CASSYSSSGYEQYF. The DNA for the CDR3 is TGTGCCAGCAGTTACTCGTCCTCAGGGTACGAGCAGTACTTC.

The chain couples TRBV18 to TRBJ2-7; possibly TRBD1 for D (6 bases). The ends were cut back, 2 bases at V and 6 bases at J, with 20 bases in the middle. The CDR3 totals 16 residues. Germline CDR1 KGHSH, CDR2 LQKENI. CDR3 sequence reads: CASSPVGTHLGGEQYF. CDR3 sequence (DNA): TGTGCCAGCTCACCAGTCGGGACACACCTTGGGGGCGAGCAGTACTTC.

The genes are TRBV4-1 and TRBJ2-3; the D gene is possibly TRBD2 (5 bases). The CDR3 is 16 amino acids. V was shortened by 0 bases and J by 2 bases, with 12 bases between the two germline ends. CDR1 and CDR2 from the germline V gene are MGHRA and YSYEKL. The DNA of the CDR3 is TGCGCCAGCAGCCAAGATCCCAACGGGGACACAGATACGCAGTATTTT. This sequence encodes CASSQDPNGDTDTQYF.

The chain has TRBV11-2 and TRBJ1-1; tentatively, D is TRBD1 (5 bases). Looked up from germline, CDR1 is SGHAT and CDR2 is FQNNGV. This CDR3 spans 14 amino acids. Trimming took 4 bases from V and 0 from J, leaving 9 bases between them. The CDR3 DNA is TGTGCCAGCAGCTACGGGACGGTGAACACTGAAGCTTTCTTT. It is translated as CASSYGTVNTEAFF.

The table lists this clone with a count of one. The V call is TRBV2, the J call TRBJ2-7; 7 positions match TRBD1. This CDR3 comprises 15 residues. CDR1 and CDR2 (germline): SNHLY, FYNNEI. Losses at the gene ends were 5 bases for V and 5 bases for J; bases not matched to a gene: 12. The CDR3 loop is CASSMPTTGTHEQYF. DNA for the CDR3: TGTGCCAGCAGTATGCCCACGACAGGGACCCACGAGCAGTACTTC.

The chain employs TRBV12-5 and TRBJ2-2; 12 bases agree with TRBD1. CDR3 length: 15 amino acids. The germline CDR1 and CDR2 sequences are LGHNT and FRNRAP. Trimming removed 5 bases from V and 5 bases from J; junction bases left unmatched: 3. CDR3 DNA sequence: TGTGCTAGTGGTACGGGACAGGGGGCGACCGGGGAGCTGTTTTTT. Its translation is CASGTGQGATGELFF.

Note on this clone: At one of its ends the junction is not consistent with the germline gene, which may arise from a read error. V usage is TRBV4-1 and J usage is TRBJ1-3; tentatively, D is TRBD1 (6 bases). This CDR3 contains 18 residues. Germline V CDR1 and CDR2: MGHRA, YSYEKL. The CDR3 DNA reads as TGCGCCAGCAGGCAAGAAGCCCACGGGACACTCTCTGGAAACACCATATATTTT. It translates to CASRQEAHGTLSGNTIYF.